Listed below are T cell receptor beta chains from one sample, sequenced in a study of response to subunit inactivated influenza vaccine. Each CDR3 protein gets one entry after TCRdb re-called the RT-PCR reads with MiXCR. Of approximately 200,000 distinct CDR3 sequences in the sample, approximately 15% were seen once. Specimen: CD8+ T cells sorted from PBMCs, collected roughly 5 days after vaccination. The receptor source for this set is a man aged 50 or older who received an inactivated influenza vaccine. The conserved cysteine and the conserved F or W are not part of the CDR3 here. Fields, in order: CDR3 protein, CDR3 length, V gene, J gene, D gene. D genes are given only for firm matches.

CDR3: ASRQDRGLAYEQY
length: 13
V: TRBV28
J: TRBJ2-7
D: TRBD1

CDR3: ASSLASGTRYGYT
length: 13
V: TRBV5-1
J: TRBJ1-2
D: -

CDR3: ASRFARGYSNQPQH
length: 14
V: TRBV28
J: TRBJ1-5
D: -

CDR3: ASSQEGQPLYNEQF
length: 14
V: TRBV4-3
J: TRBJ2-1
D: TRBD1

CDR3: ASSQVTGVYNEQF
length: 13
V: TRBV4-3
J: TRBJ2-1
D: -

CDR3: ASSQVWVQPQH
length: 11
V: TRBV4-1
J: TRBJ1-5
D: -

CDR3: ASKSHNEQF
length: 9
V: TRBV12-3/TRBV12-4
J: TRBJ2-1
D: -

CDR3: ASSSFGRTGQYGYT
length: 14
V: TRBV7-9
J: TRBJ1-2
D: TRBD1

CDR3: ASSWGDIGNTEAF
length: 13
V: TRBV27
J: TRBJ1-1
D: -

CDR3: SARNIYGTEETQY
length: 13
V: TRBV20-1
J: TRBJ2-5
D: TRBD1

CDR3: SVVMDARGTYEQY
length: 13
V: TRBV29-1
J: TRBJ2-7
D: -

CDR3: ASRGPGQGSYEQF
length: 13
V: TRBV7-9
J: TRBJ2-1
D: TRBD1

CDR3: ASSQDSIQGATGYT
length: 14
V: TRBV4-3
J: TRBJ1-2
D: TRBD1

CDR3: ASSPGSGGYT
length: 10
V: TRBV28
J: TRBJ1-2
D: -

CDR3: ASSSSGQHFTDTQY
length: 14
V: TRBV12-3/TRBV12-4
J: TRBJ2-3
D: TRBD1

CDR3: SARDHWRSRYNEQF
length: 14
V: TRBV20-1
J: TRBJ2-1
D: -

CDR3: ASSPTWLETQY
length: 11
V: TRBV28
J: TRBJ2-5
D: -

CDR3: ASSFRGTIGWDEQF
length: 14
V: TRBV11-2
J: TRBJ2-1
D: -

CDR3: SVKGPEQY
length: 8
V: TRBV29-1
J: TRBJ2-7
D: -

CDR3: ASSQLDRGDKQPQH
length: 14
V: TRBV4-2
J: TRBJ1-5
D: TRBD1

CDR3: AWSAGLAGLSGANVLT
length: 16
V: TRBV30
J: TRBJ2-6
D: TRBD2

CDR3: ASSSGTGVYNEQF
length: 13
V: TRBV9
J: TRBJ2-1
D: TRBD1

CDR3: ASSKEAGTGEVWSTEAF
length: 17
V: TRBV11-2
J: TRBJ1-1
D: TRBD1

CDR3: ASSRGGRGVTGELF
length: 14
V: TRBV12-3/TRBV12-4
J: TRBJ2-2
D: TRBD2

CDR3: ASSHNRDSNSPLH
length: 13
V: TRBV6-2/TRBV6-3
J: TRBJ1-6
D: TRBD1

CDR3: ASSQEDSYSYEQY
length: 13
V: TRBV4-2
J: TRBJ2-7
D: -

CDR3: ASSPTRSTEAF
length: 11
V: TRBV19
J: TRBJ1-1
D: -

CDR3: ASSLNAHEQF
length: 10
V: TRBV11-2
J: TRBJ2-1
D: -

CDR3: ASSATGGQETQY
length: 12
V: TRBV7-9
J: TRBJ2-5
D: TRBD1

CDR3: ASSHHTEANYGYT
length: 13
V: TRBV4-3
J: TRBJ1-2
D: -

CDR3: ASSQGTGFGYT
length: 11
V: TRBV3-1
J: TRBJ1-2
D: TRBD1

CDR3: ASSLWAAVDQPQH
length: 13
V: TRBV12-3/TRBV12-4
J: TRBJ1-5
D: -

CDR3: ASSPYRGSTDTQY
length: 13
V: TRBV7-8
J: TRBJ2-3
D: TRBD1

CDR3: ASSKKSGGTQSTDTQY
length: 16
V: TRBV21-1
J: TRBJ2-3
D: -

CDR3: SADIFAGEQF
length: 10
V: TRBV29-1
J: TRBJ2-1
D: -

CDR3: SARKGQRYEQY
length: 11
V: TRBV20-1
J: TRBJ2-7
D: -

CDR3: ASSLSLTGSPLH
length: 12
V: TRBV7-9
J: TRBJ1-6
D: -

CDR3: ASSDSAGRYEQF
length: 12
V: TRBV2
J: TRBJ2-1
D: -

CDR3: ASSLDSGGREQF
length: 12
V: TRBV12-3/TRBV12-4
J: TRBJ2-1
D: TRBD2

CDR3: ASSVSGTSGSDEQF
length: 14
V: TRBV6-4
J: TRBJ2-1
D: TRBD2

CDR3: ASSQEGGVNTEAF
length: 13
V: TRBV4-2
J: TRBJ1-1
D: -

CDR3: ASGTGSTNTGELF
length: 13
V: TRBV12-3/TRBV12-4
J: TRBJ2-2
D: -

CDR3: SSLAGGPVWDQETQY
length: 15
V: TRBV20-1
J: TRBJ2-5
D: TRBD2

CDR3: ASSLGRGWEQY
length: 11
V: TRBV28
J: TRBJ2-7
D: -

CDR3: ASSPIAGGQETQY
length: 13
V: TRBV28
J: TRBJ2-5
D: TRBD2

CDR3: ASSLVGELVGEQY
length: 13
V: TRBV7-6
J: TRBJ2-7
D: -

CDR3: ASNAGRSSYNSPLH
length: 14
V: TRBV19
J: TRBJ1-6
D: -

CDR3: ASSHGLADYYEQY
length: 13
V: TRBV6-2/TRBV6-3
J: TRBJ2-7
D: TRBD2

CDR3: ASRNPPDTQY
length: 10
V: TRBV6-5
J: TRBJ2-3
D: -

CDR3: ASSPTSGTGAYEQY
length: 14
V: TRBV5-1
J: TRBJ2-7
D: TRBD1

CDR3: ASSLRVGLAETFYNEQF
length: 17
V: TRBV11-1
J: TRBJ2-1
D: TRBD2

CDR3: ASSEIAGGGETQY
length: 13
V: TRBV9
J: TRBJ2-5
D: TRBD2

CDR3: SALVRRADTQY
length: 11
V: TRBV20-1
J: TRBJ2-3
D: -

CDR3: ASRRQGETQY
length: 10
V: TRBV12-3/TRBV12-4
J: TRBJ2-5
D: TRBD1

CDR3: ASGQGSYEQY
length: 10
V: TRBV7-9
J: TRBJ2-7
D: TRBD1